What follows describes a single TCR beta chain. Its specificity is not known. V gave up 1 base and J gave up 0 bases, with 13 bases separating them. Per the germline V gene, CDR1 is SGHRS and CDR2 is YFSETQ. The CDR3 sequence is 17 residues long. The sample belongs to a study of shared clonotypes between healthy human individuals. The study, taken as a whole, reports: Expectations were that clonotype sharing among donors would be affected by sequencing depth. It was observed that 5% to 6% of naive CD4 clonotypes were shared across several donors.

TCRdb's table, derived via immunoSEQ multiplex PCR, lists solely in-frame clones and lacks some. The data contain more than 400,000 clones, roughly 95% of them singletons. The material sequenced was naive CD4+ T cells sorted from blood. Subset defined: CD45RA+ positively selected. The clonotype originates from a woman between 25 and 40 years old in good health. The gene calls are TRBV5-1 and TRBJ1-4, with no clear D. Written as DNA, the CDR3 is TGCGCCAGCAGCTTGACCCCTGCGGGGTCAACTAATGAAAAACTGTTTTTT. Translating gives CASSLTPAGSTNEKLFF.